This TCR beta chain appears in the sequencing data of a study of blood T cell repertoires in COVID-19. As for the study in general: Spain, Italy and the United States supplied samples that represented acute and convalescent COVID-19. Sources were T cells, B-cell-depleted T cells, or PBMCs; the material itself was cDNA or gDNA.

In its sample, this clone was seen once. Per the original data handling: Reference gene primer amplification yielded estimated nucleated cell counts. TCRdb's table, derived via immunoSEQ multiplex PCR, lists solely in-frame clones and lacks some. D and trimming come from the DNA, and the V and J calls and clone size come from that table. The profile shows some 210,000 clones, 75% to 90% of them singletons. Trimming left V 5 bases short and J 5 bases short, with 15 bases between. Germline loops: CDR1 KGHSH, CDR2 LQKENI. This CDR3 contains 14 residues. The receptor's source is a woman aged 40-49 years with acute or convalescent COVID-19. Material for sequencing was peripheral blood. The V call is TRBV18, the J call TRBJ1-1, with TRBD1 as a possible D gene (6 bases). The CDR3 DNA reads as TGTGCCAGCTCAACCTACAGGGAGGGTACTGAAGCTTTCTTT. It is translated as CASSTYREGTEAFF.